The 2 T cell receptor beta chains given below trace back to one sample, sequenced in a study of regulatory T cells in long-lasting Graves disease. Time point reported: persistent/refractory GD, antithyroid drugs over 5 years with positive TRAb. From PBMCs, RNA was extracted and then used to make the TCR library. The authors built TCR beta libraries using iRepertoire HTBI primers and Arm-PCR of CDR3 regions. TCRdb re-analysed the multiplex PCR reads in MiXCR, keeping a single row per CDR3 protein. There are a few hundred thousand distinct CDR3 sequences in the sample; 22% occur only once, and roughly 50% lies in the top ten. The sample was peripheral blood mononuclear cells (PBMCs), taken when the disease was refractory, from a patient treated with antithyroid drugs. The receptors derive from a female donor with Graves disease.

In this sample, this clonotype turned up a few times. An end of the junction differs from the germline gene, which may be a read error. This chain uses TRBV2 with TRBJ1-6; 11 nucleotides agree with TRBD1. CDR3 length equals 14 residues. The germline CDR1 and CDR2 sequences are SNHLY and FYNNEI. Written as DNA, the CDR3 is TGTGCCAGCAGAACCGGGACAGGGGGATCACCCTTCCACTTT. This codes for CASRTGTGGSPFHF.

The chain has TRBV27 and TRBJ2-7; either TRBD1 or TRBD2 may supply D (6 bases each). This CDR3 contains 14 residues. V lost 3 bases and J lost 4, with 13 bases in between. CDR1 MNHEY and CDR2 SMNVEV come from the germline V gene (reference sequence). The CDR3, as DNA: TGTGCCAGCAGTTTCCGGGGGCTAGGTTACGAGCAGTACTTC. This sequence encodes CASSFRGLGYEQYF.